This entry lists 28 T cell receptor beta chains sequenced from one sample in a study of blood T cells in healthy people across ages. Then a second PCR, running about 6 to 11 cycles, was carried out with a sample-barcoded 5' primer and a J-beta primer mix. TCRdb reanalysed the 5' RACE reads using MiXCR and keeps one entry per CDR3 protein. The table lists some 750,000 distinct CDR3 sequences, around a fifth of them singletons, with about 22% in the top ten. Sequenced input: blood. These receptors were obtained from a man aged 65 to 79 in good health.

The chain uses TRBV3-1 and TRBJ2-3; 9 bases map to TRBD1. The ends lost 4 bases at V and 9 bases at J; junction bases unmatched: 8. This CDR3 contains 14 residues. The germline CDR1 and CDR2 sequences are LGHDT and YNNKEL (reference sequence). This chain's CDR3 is CASSRPGTGFTQYF. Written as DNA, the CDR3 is TGTGCCAGCAGCCGTCCCGGGACAGGGTTCACGCAGTATTTT.

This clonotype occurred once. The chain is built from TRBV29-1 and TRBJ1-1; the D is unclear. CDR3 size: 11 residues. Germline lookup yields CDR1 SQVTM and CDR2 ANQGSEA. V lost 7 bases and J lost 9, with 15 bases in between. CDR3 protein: CSAYKGSKAFF. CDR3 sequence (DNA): TGCAGCGCCTACAAAGGGAGTAAAGCTTTCTTT.

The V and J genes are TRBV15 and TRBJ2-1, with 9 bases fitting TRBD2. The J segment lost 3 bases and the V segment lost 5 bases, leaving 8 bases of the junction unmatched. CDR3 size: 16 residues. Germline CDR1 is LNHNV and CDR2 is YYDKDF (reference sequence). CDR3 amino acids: CATSRRLADLYNEQFF. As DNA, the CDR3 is TGTGCCACCAGCCGCCGACTAGCGGACCTCTACAATGAGCAGTTCTTC. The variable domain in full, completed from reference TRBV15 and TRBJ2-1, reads DAMVIQNPRYQVTQFGKPVTLSCSQTLNHNVMYWYQQKSSQAPKLLFHYYDKDFNNEADTPDNFQSRRPNTSFCFLDIRSPGLGDTAMYLCATSRRLADLYNEQFFGPGTRLTVL.

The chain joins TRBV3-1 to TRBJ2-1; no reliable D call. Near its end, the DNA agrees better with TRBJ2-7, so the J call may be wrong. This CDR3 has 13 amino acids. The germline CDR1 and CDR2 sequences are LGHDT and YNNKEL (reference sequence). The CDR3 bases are TGTGCCAGCAGCCAGAGTAGGGCCTACGAGCAGTACTTC. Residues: CASSQSRAYEQYF.

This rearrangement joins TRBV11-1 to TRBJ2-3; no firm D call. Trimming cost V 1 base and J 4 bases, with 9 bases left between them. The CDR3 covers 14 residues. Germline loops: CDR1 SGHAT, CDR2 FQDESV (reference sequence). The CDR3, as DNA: TGTGCCAGCAGCTTAGGGAGACACCCAGATACGCAGTATTTT. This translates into CASSLGRHPDTQYF.

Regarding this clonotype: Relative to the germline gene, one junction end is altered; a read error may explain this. The CDR3 coding sequence is TGTGTCAGCAACTCCCTGAGGGGCTGGGATGGGCAGTTCTTC. This translates into CVSNSLRGWDGQFF. The chain couples TRBV14 to TRBJ2-1; tentatively, D is TRBD1 or TRBD2 (5 bases each). This CDR3 has 14 amino acids. Per the germline V gene, CDR1 is SGHDN and CDR2 is FVKESK.

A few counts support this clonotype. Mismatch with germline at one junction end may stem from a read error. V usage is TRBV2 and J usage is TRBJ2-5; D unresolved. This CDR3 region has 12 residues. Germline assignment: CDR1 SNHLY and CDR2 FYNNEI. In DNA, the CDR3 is TGTGCCAGCAGTGAAGATCGTGGGGTCCCTTCCTTC. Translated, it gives CASSEDRGVPSF. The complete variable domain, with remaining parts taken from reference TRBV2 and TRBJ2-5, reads EPEVTQTPSHQVTQMGQEVILRCVPISNHLYFYWYRQILGQKVEFLVSFYNNEISEKSEIFDDQFSVERPDGSNFTLKIRSTKLEDSAMYFCASSEDRGVPSFGPGTRLLVL.

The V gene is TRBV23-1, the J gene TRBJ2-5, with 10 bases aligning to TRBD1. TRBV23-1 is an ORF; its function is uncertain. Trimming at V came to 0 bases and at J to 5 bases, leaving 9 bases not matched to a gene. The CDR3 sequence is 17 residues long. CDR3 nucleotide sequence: TGCGCCAGCAGTCAATCCGAATCGACAGGGGGCTTGGAGACCCAGTACTTC. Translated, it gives CASSQSESTGGLETQYF.

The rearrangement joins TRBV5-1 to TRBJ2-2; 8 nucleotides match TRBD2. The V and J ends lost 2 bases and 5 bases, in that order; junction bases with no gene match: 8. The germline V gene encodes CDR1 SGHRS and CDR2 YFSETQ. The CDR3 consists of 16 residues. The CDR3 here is CASSFRRGGLTGELFF. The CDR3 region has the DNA TGCGCCAGCAGCTTCAGACGGGGGGGCCTGACCGGGGAGCTGTTTTTT.

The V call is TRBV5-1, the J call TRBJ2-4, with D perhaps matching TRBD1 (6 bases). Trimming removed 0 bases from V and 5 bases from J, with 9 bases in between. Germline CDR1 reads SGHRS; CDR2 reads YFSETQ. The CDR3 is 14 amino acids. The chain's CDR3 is CASSLGGPENIQYF. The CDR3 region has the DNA TGCGCCAGCAGCTTGGGGGGGCCAGAAAACATTCAGTACTTC.

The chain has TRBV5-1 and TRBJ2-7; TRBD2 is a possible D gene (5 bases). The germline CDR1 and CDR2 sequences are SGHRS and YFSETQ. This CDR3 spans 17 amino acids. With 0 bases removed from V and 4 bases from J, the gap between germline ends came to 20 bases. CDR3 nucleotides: TGCGCCAGCAGCTTGGGGCCCGGGCGGGTTAGTTCTTACGAGCAGTACTTC. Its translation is CASSLGPGRVSSYEQYF.

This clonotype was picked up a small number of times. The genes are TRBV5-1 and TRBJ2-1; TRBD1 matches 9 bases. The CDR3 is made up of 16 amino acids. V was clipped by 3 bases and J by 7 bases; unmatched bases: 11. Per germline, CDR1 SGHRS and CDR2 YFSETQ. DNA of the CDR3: TGCGCCAGCAGCTCGACGACCGGGACAGGGACAAATGAGCAGTTCTTC. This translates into CASSSTTGTGTNEQFF.

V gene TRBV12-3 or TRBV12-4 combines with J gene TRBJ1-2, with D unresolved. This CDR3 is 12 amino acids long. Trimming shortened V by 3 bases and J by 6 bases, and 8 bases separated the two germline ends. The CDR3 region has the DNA TGTGCCAGCAGTTTCGAGGGAGATGGCTACACCTTC. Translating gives CASSFEGDGYTF.

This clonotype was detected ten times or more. The CDR3: CSVLLAGGQVDTQYF. CDR3 nucleotide sequence: TGCAGCGTGCTCTTAGCGGGGGGACAGGTAGATACGCAGTATTTT. The genes are TRBV29-1 and TRBJ2-3; 10 bases are shared with TRBD2. The CDR3 has 15 amino acids. V trimming: 6 bases; J trimming: 5 bases; junction bases outside the gene matches: 11. In germline, CDR1 is SQVTM, CDR2 ANQGSEA.

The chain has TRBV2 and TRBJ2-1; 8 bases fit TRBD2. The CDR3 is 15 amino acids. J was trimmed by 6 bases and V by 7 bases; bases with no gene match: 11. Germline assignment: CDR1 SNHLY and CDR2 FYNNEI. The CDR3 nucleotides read TGTGCCAGCACCGCCCTAGCGGGTGCCATCAATGAGCAGTTCTTC. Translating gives CASTALAGAINEQFF.

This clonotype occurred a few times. CDR3 residues: CSALQARNNEQFF. In DNA form, the CDR3 reads TGCAGCGCATTACAGGCCCGTAACAATGAGCAGTTCTTC. The rearrangement joins TRBV29-1 to TRBJ2-1; tentative D call: TRBD1 (5 bases). Germline CDR1 and CDR2: SQVTM and ANQGSEA. The CDR3 spans 13 residues. V was clipped by 7 bases and J by 5 bases, with 15 bases between them.

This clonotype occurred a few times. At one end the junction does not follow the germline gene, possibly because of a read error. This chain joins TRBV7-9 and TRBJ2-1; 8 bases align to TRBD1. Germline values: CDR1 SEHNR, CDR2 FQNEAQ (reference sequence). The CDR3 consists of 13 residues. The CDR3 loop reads CASSLMAGQDCYF. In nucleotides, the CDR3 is TGTGCCAGCAGCTTAATGGCGGGACAGGATTGTTACTTC.

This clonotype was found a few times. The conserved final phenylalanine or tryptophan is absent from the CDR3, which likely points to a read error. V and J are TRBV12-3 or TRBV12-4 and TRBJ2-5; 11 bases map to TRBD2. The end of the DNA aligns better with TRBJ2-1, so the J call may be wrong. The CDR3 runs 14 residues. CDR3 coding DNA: TGTGCCAGCAGCCTGGTAGCGGGAGGGTATGAGCAGTTCCTC. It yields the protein CASSLVAGGYEQFL.

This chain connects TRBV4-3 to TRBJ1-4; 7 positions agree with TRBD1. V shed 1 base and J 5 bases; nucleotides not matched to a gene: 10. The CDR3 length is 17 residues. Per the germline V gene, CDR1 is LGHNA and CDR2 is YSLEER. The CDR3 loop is CASSQARGPYRNEKLFF. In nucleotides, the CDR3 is TGCGCCAGCAGCCAAGCGAGGGGGCCATATCGGAATGAAAAACTGTTTTTT.

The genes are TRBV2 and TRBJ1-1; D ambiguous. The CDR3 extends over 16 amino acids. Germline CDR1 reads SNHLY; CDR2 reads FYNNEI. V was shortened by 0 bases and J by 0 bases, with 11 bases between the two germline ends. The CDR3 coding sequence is TGTGCCAGCAGTGAAGCGCTTAGGGCCCTGAACACTGAAGCTTTCTTT. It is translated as CASSEALRALNTEAFF.

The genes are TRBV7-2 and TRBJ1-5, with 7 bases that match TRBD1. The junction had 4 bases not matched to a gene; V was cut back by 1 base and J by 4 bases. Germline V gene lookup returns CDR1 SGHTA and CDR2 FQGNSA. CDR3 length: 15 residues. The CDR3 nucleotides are TGTGCCAGCAGCTTAGAACAGGGGCTAAATCAGCCCCAGCATTTT. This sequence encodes CASSLEQGLNQPQHF.

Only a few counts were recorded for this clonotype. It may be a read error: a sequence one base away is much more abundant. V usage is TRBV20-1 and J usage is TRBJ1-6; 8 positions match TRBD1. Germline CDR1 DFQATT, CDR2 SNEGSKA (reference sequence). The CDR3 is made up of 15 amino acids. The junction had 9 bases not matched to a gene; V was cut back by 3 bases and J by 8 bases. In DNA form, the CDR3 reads TGCAGTGCTAGTTCGGTCCAGGGGGCCCATTCACCCCTCCACTTT. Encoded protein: CSASSVQGAHSPLHF.

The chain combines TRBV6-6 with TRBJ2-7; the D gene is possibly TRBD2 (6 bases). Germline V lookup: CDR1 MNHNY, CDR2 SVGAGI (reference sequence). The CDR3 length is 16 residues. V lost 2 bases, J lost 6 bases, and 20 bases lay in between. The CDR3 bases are TGTGCCAGCAGTTACCGTCGGGGAGGCCAAGGAGGCGAGCAGTACGTC. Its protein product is CASSYRRGGQGGEQYV.

The CDR3 nucleotides read TGCGCCAGCAGGACCAAGTCGACAGGGGAGAAGTCACCCCTCCACTTT. Its protein product is CASRTKSTGEKSPLHF. This chain uses TRBV10-2 with TRBJ1-6; 8 bases align to TRBD1. Germline V gene lookup returns CDR1 WSHSY and CDR2 SAAADI. This CDR3 region has 16 residues. V gave up 6 bases and J gave up 10 bases; unmatched junction bases: 14.

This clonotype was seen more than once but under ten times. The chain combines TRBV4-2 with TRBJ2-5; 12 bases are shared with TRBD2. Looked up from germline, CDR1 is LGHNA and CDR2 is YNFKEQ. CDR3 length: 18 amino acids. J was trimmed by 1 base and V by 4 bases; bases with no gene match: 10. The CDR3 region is CASSPMRTSGEFQETQYF. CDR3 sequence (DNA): TGTGCCAGCAGCCCTATGCGGACTAGCGGGGAATTCCAAGAGACCCAGTACTTC.

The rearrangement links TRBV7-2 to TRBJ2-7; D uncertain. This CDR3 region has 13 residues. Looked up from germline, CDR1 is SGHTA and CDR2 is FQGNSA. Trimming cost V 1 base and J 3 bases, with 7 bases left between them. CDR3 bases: TGTGCCAGCAGCTTAGATGCCCTCTACGAGCAGTACTTC. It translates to CASSLDALYEQYF.

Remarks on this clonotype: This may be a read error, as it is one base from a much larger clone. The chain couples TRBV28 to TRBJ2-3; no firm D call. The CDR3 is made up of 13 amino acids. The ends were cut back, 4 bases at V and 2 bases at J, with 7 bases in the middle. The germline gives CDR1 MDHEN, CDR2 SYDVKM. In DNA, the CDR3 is TGTGCCAGCAGTTACCCAACCACAGATACGCAGTATTTT. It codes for CASSYPTTDTQYF.

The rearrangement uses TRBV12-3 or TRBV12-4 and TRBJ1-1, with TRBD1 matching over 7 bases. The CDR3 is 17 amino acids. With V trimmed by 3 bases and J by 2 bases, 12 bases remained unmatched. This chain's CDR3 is CASSFNPGDSLNTEAFF. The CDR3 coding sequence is TGTGCCAGCAGTTTCAACCCCGGGGACAGTCTTAACACTGAAGCTTTCTTT.